The rows below give T cell receptor beta chains drawn from one sample of a study of shared clonotypes between healthy human individuals. TCRdb's copy holds only in-frame clones and misses some; the assay was immunoSEQ multiplex PCR. The table shows around 700,000 clones, with 72% occurring only once. The sequencing sample was made of memory CD4+ T cells sorted from blood. The source is a woman between 25 and 40 years old in good health. The CDR3 runs from the conserved cysteine through the conserved F or W. The D gene is left open where the match is weak. The size of a clone is reported for some rows only, either as once, few or many, or as a class for expanded clones.

v_gene,abundance,d_gene,j_gene,CDR3nt,CDR3aa
TRBV11-2,few,TRBD2,TRBJ2-2,TGTGCCAGCAGCTCACTAGCGGCAATCACCGGGGAGCTGTTTTTT,CASSSLAAITGELFF
TRBV18,.,TRBD2,TRBJ2-1,TGTGCCAGCTCACGGTTTAGCGGGAATGATTACAATGAGCAGTTCTTC,CASSRFSGNDYNEQFF
TRBV6-1,many,.,TRBJ2-7,TGTGCCAGCAGGCCAGGCCAATCCTACGAGCAGTACTTC,CASRPGQSYEQYF
TRBV7-3,many,.,TRBJ1-1,TGTGCCAGCAGCGCCTCGACAGAGAACACTGAAGCTTTCTTT,CASSASTENTEAFF
TRBV11-3,.,.,TRBJ2-2,TGTGCCAGCAGCTCCTCCTCCACCGGGGAGCTGTTTTTT,CASSSSSTGELFF
TRBV20-1,once,TRBD1,TRBJ2-1,TGCAGTGAACAGGGGGCATATGAGCAGTTCTTC,CSEQGAYEQFF
TRBV15,.,TRBD2,TRBJ2-5,TGTGCCACCAGCAGTCTACCCCGGGGGGGGTACCAAGAGACCCAGTACTTC,CATSSLPRGGYQETQYF
TRBV9,.,.,TRBJ1-1,TGTGCCAGCAGCGTAGATCTGAAGAACACTGAAGCTTTCTTT,CASSVDLKNTEAFF
TRBV15,few,.,TRBJ2-7,TGTGCCACCAGCCCCCTCACGGCCTACGAGCAGTACTTC,CATSPLTAYEQYF
TRBV7-7,once,.,TRBJ1-1,TGTGCCAGCAGTCCCGAAGCTTTCTTT,CASSPEAFF
TRBV2,.,.,TRBJ2-5,TGTGCCAGCAGTGAAGGGCAGGGTGTGACCCAGTACTTC,CASSEGQGVTQYF
TRBV29-1,.,TRBD2,TRBJ2-2,TGCAGCGTTGCCGCTAGCGGGGACGCCGGGGAGCTGTTTTTT,CSVAASGDAGELFF
TRBV4-1,.,.,TRBJ2-1,TGCGCCAGCAGCCAAGTGGTCGTACAAACTGAGCAGTTCTTC,CASSQVVVQTEQFF
TRBV18,.,.,TRBJ2-3,TGTGCCAGCTCACCGAGACAGGACGGGTTAGCAGATACGCAGTATTTT,CASSPRQDGLADTQYF
TRBV19,.,TRBD2,TRBJ2-1,TGTGCCAGTAGGCGAGCGGGAGGACTAAACAATGAGCAGTTCTTC,CASRRAGGLNNEQFF
TRBV2,.,.,TRBJ1-5,TGTGCCAGCAGGAGGGGGGAACCCCAGCCCCAGCATTTT,CASRRGEPQPQHF
TRBV14,many,TRBD2,TRBJ2-2,TGTGCCAGCAGCCAAGATGGCCTAGCGGAAACCGGGGAGCTGTTTTTT,CASSQDGLAETGELFF
TRBV18,.,.,TRBJ2-2,TGTGCCAGCTCACCACGAGTAGGCGGACTGAGGACCGGGGAGCTGTTTTTT,CASSPRVGGLRTGELFF
TRBV12-5,.,TRBD1,TRBJ2-7,TGTGCTAGTGGTTTGGGACAGGGAAACGACGAGCAGTACTTC,CASGLGQGNDEQYF
TRBV7-2,.,.,TRBJ1-3,TGTGCCAGCAGGGCAGTCTCTGGAAACACCATATATTTT,CASRAVSGNTIYF
TRBV19,many,TRBD2,TRBJ2-7,TGTGCCAGTAGTATAGAAGGAAGGTCACTAGCGGGAGCAGGGGTTTACGAGCAGTACTTC,CASSIEGRSLAGAGVYEQYF
TRBV28,.,TRBD2,TRBJ2-3,TGTGCCAGCACCTCCAGCCTTAGCGGGAGCACAGATACGCAGTATTTT,CASTSSLSGSTDTQYF
TRBV7-2,once,TRBD2,TRBJ2-7,TGTGCCAGCAGCCGGGGGACTAGCGGGGTTGCTCAGCAGTACTTC,CASSRGTSGVAQQYF
TRBV15,few,.,TRBJ1-3,TGTGCCACCAGCAGAGATGTGGGCTCTGGAAACACCATATATTTT,CATSRDVGSGNTIYF
TRBV5-8,.,TRBD1,TRBJ1-5,TGTGCCAGCAGCCAGGGGGATAACAATCAGCCCCAGCATTTT,CASSQGDNNQPQHF
TRBV21-1,once,.,TRBJ2-2,TGTGCCAGCAGCAAAGCGGGAGGGAAAACCGGGGAGCTGTTTTTT,CASSKAGGKTGELFF
TRBV19,once,TRBD2,TRBJ2-2,TGTGCCAGTAGTCAACTAGCGTCCGGGGAGCTGTTTTTT,CASSQLASGELFF
TRBV29-1,.,TRBD1,TRBJ2-1,TGCAGCGTCGAACCCGGGACAGGGCCCGACAATGAGCAGTTCTTC,CSVEPGTGPDNEQFF
TRBV6-1,.,.,TRBJ1-1,TGTGCCAGCACTCGACAGAGAGCTAACACTGAAGCTTTCTTT,CASTRQRANTEAFF
TRBV27,.,.,TRBJ2-7,TGTGCCAGCCGACGGGGCGTTCTTTTCTCCTACGAGCAGTACTTC,CASRRGVLFSYEQYF
TRBV18,.,.,TRBJ2-2,TGTGCCAGCTCACCGATCCAGGGAAAGGGGGAGCTGTTTTTT,CASSPIQGKGELFF
TRBV28,.,.,TRBJ2-5,TGTGCCAGCAGATTACAGGGTGGAGAGACCCAGTACTTC,CASRLQGGETQYF
TRBV4-1,.,.,TRBJ2-1,TGCGCCAGCAGCCAAGTGGACCTGATAACCTACAATGAGCAGTTCTTC,CASSQVDLITYNEQFF
TRBV28,.,.,TRBJ1-3,TGTGCCAGCAGTTTACCCCTATCCTCTGGAAACACCATATATTTT,CASSLPLSSGNTIYF
TRBV15,.,TRBD1,TRBJ1-4,TGTGCCACCAGCAGAGACTCGGGACAGGGAGGAGAAAAACTGTTTTTT,CATSRDSGQGGEKLFF
TRBV18,.,.,TRBJ2-6,TGTGCCAGCTCACCCAGGGCTAGTGGGGCCAACGTCCTGACTTTC,CASSPRASGANVLTF
TRBV15,.,TRBD2,TRBJ2-7,TGTGCCACCAGCCTTTGGTTCACGTCCGGGACTAGCGGGAGCAGAGGCGAGCAGTACTTC,CATSLWFTSGTSGSRGEQYF
TRBV19,few,.,TRBJ2-7,TGTGCCAGTAGTATTCAGGGCGGGGCTGTTCACGAGCAGTACTTC,CASSIQGGAVHEQYF
TRBV7-9,.,.,TRBJ2-2,TGTGCCAGCAGCGTTGACCAGGGTGCGGGGGAGCTGTTTTTT,CASSVDQGAGELFF
TRBV5-4,.,.,TRBJ2-7,TGTGCCAGCAGCTCGTGGGGGGGGCCCGACGAGCAGTACTTC,CASSSWGGPDEQYF
TRBV19,.,.,TRBJ2-5,TGTGCCAGTAAGGGGAACTGGGGGGATCAAGAGACCCAGTACTTC,CASKGNWGDQETQYF
TRBV10-3,.,TRBD2,TRBJ2-1,TGTGCCATCAGTGAGCCCGGACTAGCGTCATCGCCCTACAATGAGCAGTTCTTC,CAISEPGLASSPYNEQFF
TRBV11-3,.,TRBD1,TRBJ2-7,TGTGCCAGCAGCTTAGAGGACAGGATATCCTATTGGGTCTACGAGCAGTACTTC,CASSLEDRISYWVYEQYF
TRBV25-1,.,TRBD2,TRBJ2-1,TGTGCCAGCAGTGAAGGGACTAGCCCAAGCCAGGGCAATGAGCAGTTCTTC,CASSEGTSPSQGNEQFF
TRBV5-8,.,TRBD1,TRBJ2-7,TGTGCCAGCAGCACCGGACAGGGTGAGTGGGAGCAGTACTTC,CASSTGQGEWEQYF